Listed below are T cell receptor beta chains from one sample, sequenced in a study of cytomegalovirus exposure and HLA in healthy donors. Using immunoSEQ multiplex PCR, the repertoire was profiled, and TCRdb retains in-frame clones only, with some absent. There are about 150,000 clones in the sample; around four fifths occur only once, and 4.8% lies in the top ten. What was sequenced was PBMCs. The receptors originated from a girl aged 10 to 17 in good health and CMV-seropositive. The CDR3 runs from the conserved cysteine through the conserved F or W. The order of the fields is D gene, V gene, J gene, clone size, CDR3 protein, CDR3 DNA. A D gene is named only where the DNA matches it firmly. The size entry is marked missing in some rows and otherwise reads once, few, many or a size class.

TRBD2,TRBV29-1,TRBJ2-5,-,CSVEFEERGGQETQYF,TGCAGCGTTGAATTTGAGGAGCGGGGGGGCCAAGAGACCCAGTACTTC
TRBD1,TRBV4-1,TRBJ1-3,-,CASSSPGQGVGNTIYF,TGCGCCAGCAGCAGTCCGGGACAGGGTGTGGGAAACACCATATATTTT
TRBD1,TRBV2,TRBJ1-2,few,CASSDPQTGTFYGYTF,TGTGCCAGCAGTGACCCGCAGACAGGGACATTTTATGGCTACACCTTC
-,TRBV4-1,TRBJ1-6,-,CASSLKKESSNSPLHF,TGCGCCAGCAGCCTCAAGAAGGAGAGTTCTAATTCACCCCTCCACTTT
-,TRBV19,TRBJ2-3,few,CASSLYTDTQYF,TGTGCCAGTAGTCTCTACACAGATACGCAGTATTTT
-,TRBV19,TRBJ1-1,-,CASSIQGLNTEAFF,TGTGCCAGTAGTATACAGGGGCTAAACACTGAAGCTTTCTTT
TRBD2,TRBV4-1,TRBJ2-3,-,CASVVGGGVADTQYF,TGCGCCAGCGTGGTAGGCGGGGGGGTAGCAGATACGCAGTATTTT
TRBD2,TRBV7-2,TRBJ2-1,-,CASSLGSGGGIIGNEQFF,TGTGCCAGCAGCTTAGGCAGTGGGGGGGGTATTATAGGGAATGAGCAGTTCTTC
TRBD2,TRBV7-8,TRBJ2-5,-,CASSLRGLAGTQGTQYF,TGTGCCAGCAGCTTACGGGGACTAGCGGGGACCCAGGGAACCCAGTACTTC
-,TRBV6-5,TRBJ1-2,once,CASSYYPGVGYTF,TGTGCCAGCAGTTACTATCCAGGGGTAGGCTACACCTTC
TRBD1,TRBV5-1,TRBJ1-1,-,CASSLRGQILNTEAFF,TGCGCCAGCAGCTTGAGGGGACAGATATTGAACACTGAAGCTTTCTTT
-,TRBV5-6,TRBJ1-2,-,CASSPGDTLFYGYTF,TGTGCCAGCAGCCCTGGGGACACCCTTTTCTATGGCTACACCTTC
-,TRBV6-5,TRBJ1-3,-,CASSRGSGNTIYF,TGTGCCAGCAGTCGGGGCTCTGGAAACACCATATATTTT
TRBD1,TRBV30,TRBJ1-2,-,CAWDQGVQEYGYTF,TGTGCCTGGGACCAGGGGGTGCAGGAATATGGCTACACCTTC
-,TRBV7-9,TRBJ2-5,-,CASSFETALQETQYF,TGTGCCAGCAGCTTCGAGACAGCCCTTCAAGAGACCCAGTACTTC
TRBD2,TRBV12-5,TRBJ2-1,-,CASGLGSGGNEQFF,TGTGCTAGTGGTTTGGGTAGCGGGGGTAATGAGCAGTTCTTC
TRBD1,TRBV19,TRBJ1-1,few,CATSDRATEAFF,TGTGCCACCTCGGACAGGGCGACTGAAGCTTTCTTT
-,TRBV2,TRBJ2-3,-,CASGSGTQYF,TGTGCCAGCGGTTCAGGGACGCAGTATTTT
-,TRBV4-1,TRBJ1-5,-,CASSQETGLNQPQHF,TGCGCCAGCAGCCAAGAAACAGGGTTGAATCAGCCCCAGCATTTT
-,TRBV7-3,TRBJ2-2,-,CASSSTGTKNTGELFF,TGTGCCAGCAGCTCCACCGGGACAAAGAACACCGGGGAGCTGTTTTTT
-,TRBV6-1,TRBJ1-1,-,CASSEDPESYTEAFF,TGTGCCAGCAGTGAAGACCCAGAATCCTACACTGAAGCTTTCTTT
TRBD2,TRBV9,TRBJ2-7,once,CASSVGLAGAYEQYF,TGTGCCAGCAGCGTAGGACTAGCGGGGGCCTACGAGCAGTACTTC
-,TRBV11-2,TRBJ1-5,-,CASSLELAGGGGVDTQHF,TGTGCCAGCAGCTTAGAACTAGCGGGGGGCGGGGGTGTGGATACGCAGCATTTT
TRBD1,TRBV2,TRBJ2-7,-,CASRMGQGSEQYF,TGTGCCAGCAGAATGGGACAGGGGAGCGAGCAGTACTTC
-,TRBV9,TRBJ1-5,-,CASSAGTTNQPQHF,TGTGCCAGCAGCGCCGGGACAACGAATCAGCCCCAGCATTTT
TRBD1,TRBV4-1,TRBJ1-1,few,CASRGGRGPTEAFF,TGCGCCAGTAGGGGAGGCAGGGGGCCGACTGAAGCTTTCTTT
TRBD2,TRBV11-2,TRBJ2-1,-,CASSLAGRGGSNEQFF,TGTGCCAGCAGCTTAGCCGGGCGGGGGGGATCCAATGAGCAGTTCTTC
-,TRBV7-3,TRBJ2-7,once,CASSLGLGDEQYF,TGTGCCAGCAGCCTTGGTTTGGGCGACGAGCAGTACTTC
-,TRBV2,TRBJ2-3,-,CASSPIPRSTDTQYF,TGTGCCAGCAGTCCTATACCCCGGAGCACAGATACGCAGTATTTT
TRBD1,TRBV2,TRBJ1-5,-,CASSAGQGVKSNQPQHF,TGTGCCAGCAGCGCTGGACAGGGGGTCAAAAGCAATCAGCCCCAGCATTTT
-,TRBV7-8,TRBJ1-6,-,CASSIRVRSGNSPLHF,TGTGCCAGCAGCATCAGGGTTAGGTCGGGTAATTCACCCCTCCACTTT
-,TRBV5-6,TRBJ2-7,once,CASIHRQSSYEQYF,TGTGCCAGCATCCACCGACAGTCCTCCTACGAGCAGTACTTC
TRBD1,TRBV7-2,TRBJ2-7,-,CASSYWTGISYEQYF,TGTGCCAGCAGCTATTGGACAGGAATCTCCTACGAGCAGTACTTC
-,TRBV18,TRBJ1-1,-,CASSPQGAEAFF,TGTGCCAGCTCACCACAGGGAGCCGAAGCTTTCTTT
TRBD2,TRBV7-9,TRBJ2-3,-,CASSSWGGSTDTQYF,TGTGCCAGCAGCTCGTGGGGGGGAAGCACAGATACGCAGTATTTT
-,TRBV7-3,TRBJ1-1,-,CASSALWNTEAFF,TGTGCCAGCAGCGCACTCTGGAACACTGAAGCTTTCTTT
-,TRBV6-5,TRBJ2-6,few,CASSYESGANVLTF,TGTGCCAGCAGTTACGAGTCTGGGGCCAACGTCCTGACTTTC
-,TRBV5-1,TRBJ2-3,-,CASSLGGAGDTQYF,TGCGCCAGCAGCTTGGGGGGCGCCGGCGATACGCAGTATTTT
TRBD1,TRBV5-1,TRBJ1-4,-,CASSKGQWAEEKLFF,TGCGCCAGCAGCAAGGGACAGTGGGCCGAGGAAAAACTGTTTTTT
TRBD1,TRBV5-6,TRBJ1-5,-,CASSRDRLNQPQHF,TGTGCCAGCAGCCGGGACAGACTCAATCAGCCCCAGCATTTT
TRBD2,TRBV7-6,TRBJ2-7,-,CASSFGGSYEQYF,TGTGCCAGCAGTTTCGGGGGGTCCTACGAGCAGTACTTC
TRBD1,TRBV7-9,TRBJ1-1,-,CASSPPGQGALGTEAFF,TGTGCCAGCAGCCCGCCGGGACAGGGGGCCCTTGGTACTGAAGCTTTCTTT
-,TRBV4-1,TRBJ2-5,-,CASSQVSPSETQYF,TGCGCCAGCAGCCAAGTTTCCCCGTCGGAGACCCAGTACTTC
TRBD1,TRBV6-6,TRBJ1-1,few,CASSKTRTGNTEAFF,TGTGCCAGCAGTAAAACTCGGACAGGGAACACTGAAGCTTTCTTT
-,TRBV4-2,TRBJ2-3,-,CASSQDWVSWGSDTQYF,TGTGCCAGCAGCCAAGATTGGGTCTCGTGGGGCTCAGATACGCAGTATTTT
-,TRBV30,TRBJ1-5,-,CAWKPRGGSNQPQHF,TGTGCCTGGAAACCCAGGGGAGGGAGCAATCAGCCCCAGCATTTT
-,TRBV2,TRBJ1-1,once,CASSVDREAFF,TGTGCCAGCAGCGTGGACAGAGAAGCTTTCTTT
-,TRBV5-1,TRBJ1-3,-,CASSGRDRFGSGNTIYF,TGCGCCAGCAGCGGGCGAGACAGGTTTGGCTCTGGAAACACCATATATTTT
-,TRBV5-4,TRBJ2-1,-,CASSLGRDEQFF,TGTGCCAGCAGCTTGGGTCGGGATGAGCAGTTCTTC
-,TRBV30,TRBJ1-6,-,CAWSQWLHYNSPLHF,TGTGCCTGGAGTCAGTGGTTACACTATAATTCACCCCTCCACTTT
-,TRBV19,TRBJ1-2,-,CASSITHRQRNYGYTF,TGTGCCAGTAGTATCACCCATCGACAGCGTAACTATGGCTACACCTTC
TRBD1,TRBV19,TRBJ1-1,-,CASMSIGQGDTEAFF,TGTGCCAGTATGAGCATCGGACAGGGGGACACTGAAGCTTTCTTT
TRBD1,TRBV5-4,TRBJ1-2,-,CASSPDRGNYGYTF,TGTGCCAGCAGCCCGGACAGGGGGAACTATGGCTACACCTTC
TRBD2,TRBV7-7,TRBJ2-1,-,CASSLEVPSGGFSYNKQFF,TGTGCTAGCAGCTTAGAGGTCCCTAGCGGGGGCTTCTCCTACAATAAGCAGTTCTTC